This T cell receptor beta chain was identified during a study of cytomegalovirus exposure and HLA in healthy donors. The PCR used 60 Vbeta and 13 Jbeta primers. TCRdb's copy holds only in-frame clones and misses some; the assay was immunoSEQ multiplex PCR. The sample shows 200,000 to 250,000 clones, about four fifths of them seen only once. The J segment lost 12 bases and the V segment lost 0 bases, leaving 16 bases of the junction unmatched. Per the germline V gene, CDR1 is LNHNV and CDR2 is YYDKDF (reference sequence). CDR3 length equals 16 residues. The chain uses TRBV15 and TRBJ2-7, with 8 bases fitting TRBD2. This clonotype was obtained from a woman between 35 and 50 years old in good health and CMV-seropositive. The material sequenced was PBMCs. CDR3 region: CATSRDMTLREAAPYF. CDR3 sequence (DNA): TGTGCCACCAGCAGAGATATGACCTTGCGGGAGGCCGCACCGTACTTC.